Shown below are 17 T cell receptor beta chains from a single sample sequenced in a study of blood T cell repertoires in COVID-19 (dated by TCRdb to 2019 to 2021). The library was produced with the immunoSEQ multiplex PCR assay. TCRdb's version of the immuneACCESS table is confined to in-frame rearrangements and falls short of the full clone set. An unresolved V gene accounts for under half of the shortfall where checked; the remainder is of unknown origin. For this sample the table gives about 190,000 clones, of which under 90% were detected only once. The ten most abundant clones make up approximately 15% of the sample. Sequenced input: peripheral blood. These receptor sequences come from a man in his thirties or forties with active or convalescent COVID-19.

A single count supports this clone. The rearrangement links TRBV5-1 to TRBJ1-6; D unclear. Germline values: CDR1 SGHRS, CDR2 YFSETQ. The length of the CDR3 is 16 residues. Deletions cut 0 bases from V and 4 bases from J, with 11 bases between. CDR3 DNA sequence: TGCGCCAGCAGCTTGGTGCAGAGGGTTTATAATTCACCCCTCCACTTT. It codes for CASSLVQRVYNSPLHF.

The rearrangement joins TRBV19 to TRBJ1-6; the D is unclear. The CDR3 has 16 amino acids. V gave up 7 bases and J gave up 9 bases, with 22 bases separating them. Germline CDR1 and CDR2: LNHDA and SQIVND (reference sequence). CDR3 sequence (DNA): TGTGCCAGTACCCAGCGCGGGCCATCCGATGGTTCACCCCTCCACTTT. Translation: CASTQRGPSDGSPLHF.

The chain's CDR3 is CASSRTGHTDTQYF. CDR3 nucleotide sequence: TGTGCCAGCAGCCGGACAGGACACACAGATACGCAGTATTTT. The chain uses TRBV14 and TRBJ2-3; 7 bases align to TRBD1. The length of the CDR3 is 14 residues. Germline V gene data show CDR1 as SGHDN and CDR2 as FVKESK. V lost 4 bases, J lost 2 bases, and 3 bases stayed unmatched. Based on the CDR3 plus reference TRBV14 and TRBJ2-3, the full variable domain is EAGVTQFPSHSVIEKGQTVTLRCDPISGHDNLYWYRRVMGKEIKFLLHFVKESKQDESGMPNNRFLAERTGGTYSTLKVQPAELEDSGVYFCASSRTGHTDTQYFGPGTRLTVL.

The chain links TRBV7-9 to TRBJ2-7; D perhaps matches TRBD1 (5 bases). CDR1 and CDR2 from the germline V gene are SEHNR and FQNEAQ (reference sequence). V was cut by 1 base and J by 6 bases, with 16 bases left in between. The CDR3 is 15 amino acids. In DNA form, the CDR3 reads TGTGCCAGCAGCTTAGGCAGGGCCTTTAGGAGCGAGCAGTACTTC. This translates into CASSLGRAFRSEQYF.

The chain uses TRBV27 and TRBJ1-2; 11 positions agree with TRBD1. V was pared by 8 bases and J by 8 bases, with 4 bases of the junction left unmatched. The germline V gene has CDR1 MNHEY and CDR2 SMNVEV (reference sequence). The CDR3 extends over 12 amino acids. DNA for the CDR3: TGTGCCAGCGGGGACAGGGGGTCGGGCTACACCTTC. Translated, it gives CASGDRGSGYTF.

This clone was counted a single time. The chain joins TRBV7-6 to TRBJ1-1; 9 bases are shared with TRBD1. J was trimmed by 2 bases and V by 3 bases; bases with no gene match: 1. CDR3 length: 14 amino acids. The V gene's germline CDR1 is SGHVS and CDR2 FNYEAQ. CDR3 in amino acids: CASSLGQGNTEAFF. In nucleotides, the CDR3 is TGTGCCAGCAGCTTGGGACAGGGAAACACTGAAGCTTTCTTT.

The V and J genes are TRBV6-2 or TRBV6-3 and TRBJ1-2; TRBD1 matches 8 bases. This CDR3 spans 14 amino acids. The V segment lost 5 bases and the J segment 5 bases; nucleotides outside the gene matches: 7. CDR1 is MNHEY and CDR2 is SVGEGT in the germline V gene. DNA of the CDR3: TGTGCCAGCAGTCGGACAGGGCAATATTATGGCTACACCTTC. Translating gives CASSRTGQYYGYTF.

This clone was seen once. The chain combines TRBV19 with TRBJ1-1; TRBD1 aligns across 9 bases. Per the germline V gene, CDR1 is LNHDA and CDR2 is SQIVND (reference sequence). The CDR3 loop spans 15 amino acids. Losses at the gene ends were 5 bases for V and 5 bases for J; bases not matched to a gene: 9. The chain's CDR3 is CASSPGTGYRTEAFF. The CDR3 DNA reads TGTGCCAGTAGTCCCGGGACAGGGTATCGAACTGAAGCTTTCTTT.

V is TRBV6-4 and J is TRBJ2-2, with TRBD2 as a possible D gene (6 bases). Germline CDR1 MRHNA, CDR2 SNTAGT. The CDR3 is made up of 14 amino acids. The V and J ends lost 0 bases and 4 bases respectively, with 6 bases between them. CDR3 residues: CASSDSAGTGELFF. For the CDR3, the DNA is TGTGCCAGCAGTGACTCAGCGGGCACCGGGGAGCTGTTTTTT.

This clone was found once. This CDR3 reads CASTPSGSRNEQFF. CDR3 nucleotide sequence: TGCGCCAGCACGCCCAGCGGGAGCCGTAATGAGCAGTTCTTC. J is TRBJ2-1 and V is TRBV10-2; the match to TRBD2 covers 8 bases. V lost 7 bases to trimming and J lost 7 bases; unmatched junction nucleotides: 9. The CDR3 has 14 residues. Germline V gives CDR1 WSHSY, CDR2 SAAADI.

The chain uses TRBV6-5 and TRBJ1-4; TRBD1 aligns across 7 bases. With 5 bases clipped from V and 5 bases from J, the junction kept 5 bases outside the gene matches. This CDR3 contains 14 residues. Germline V CDR1 and CDR2: MNHEY, SVGAGI. The CDR3 region has the DNA TGTGCCAGCAGTACCCAGGGGGGAAATGAAAAACTGTTTTTT. Its translation: CASSTQGGNEKLFF.

The chain couples TRBV6-6 to TRBJ1-1; no clear D. V lost 2 bases to trimming and J lost 1 base, with 5 bases between them. This CDR3 has 13 amino acids. Per germline, CDR1 MNHNY and CDR2 SVGAGI (reference sequence). The CDR3 bases are TGTGCCAGCAGTTACGCAGAGAACACTGAAGCTTTCTTT. Amino acid sequence: CASSYAENTEAFF.

At least ten counts were recorded for this clone. The genes are TRBV19 and TRBJ2-6; TRBD1 might be the D (6 bases). The CDR3 contains 15 residues. Germline V gene sequence: CDR1 LNHDA, CDR2 SQIVND (reference sequence). Trimming took off 3 bases at V and 2 bases at J, with 8 bases between the two ends. Here the CDR3 DNA reads TGTGCCAGTAGTATTTCAGGGGCTGGGGCCAACGTCCTGACTTTC. Protein sequence: CASSISGAGANVLTF.

This sequence joins TRBV9 and TRBJ2-3; a possible D gene is TRBD1 (7 bases). This CDR3 is 16 amino acids long. Looked up from germline, CDR1 is SGDLS and CDR2 is YYNGEE. V was pared by 3 bases and J by 4 bases, with 18 bases between. The CDR3 is CASSAFTTGTPDTQYF. The CDR3, as DNA: TGTGCCAGCAGCGCATTTACGACAGGGACTCCAGATACGCAGTATTTT.

This chain links TRBV5-5 with TRBJ1-4, with unresolved D. V gave up 0 bases and J gave up 0 bases, with 12 bases separating them. The CDR3 sequence is 17 residues long. Germline-derived CDR1 and CDR2 are SGHKS and YYEKEE (reference sequence). CDR3 coding DNA: TGTGCCAGCAGCTTGGCAGAGGACTCGGCAACTAATGAAAAACTGTTTTTT. Its translation: CASSLAEDSATNEKLFF.

The V and J genes are TRBV6-6 and TRBJ1-2; D is perhaps TRBD1 (6 bases). Germline CDR1 and CDR2: MNHNY and SVGAGI (reference sequence). V lost 6 bases and J lost 5, with 16 bases in between. The CDR3 runs to 14 residues. CDR3 in amino acids: CASRGDIQEYGYTF. The CDR3 nucleotides read TGTGCCAGCAGGGGGGACATCCAGGAGTATGGCTACACCTTC.

The chain links TRBV9 to TRBJ2-1; 8 nucleotides align to TRBD2. The ends lost 3 bases at V and 3 bases at J; junction bases unmatched: 8. The CDR3 has 16 residues. Germline lookup yields CDR1 SGDLS and CDR2 YYNGEE. CDR3 nucleotide sequence: TGTGCCAGCAGCGGTGGGGGAGCGGGGGTCTACAATGAGCAGTTCTTC. It translates to CASSGGGAGVYNEQFF. The whole variable domain, filled in from reference TRBV9 and TRBJ2-1, reads DSGVTQTPKHLITATGQRVTLRCSPRSGDLSVYWYQQSLDQGLQFLIQYYNGEERAKGNILERFSAQQFPDLHSELNLSSLELGDSALYFCASSGGGAGVYNEQFFGPGTRLTVL.